This T cell receptor (beta chain) is drawn from a study of T cell responses to AZD1222 COVID-19 vaccine (dated by TCRdb to about 2021). Background on the whole study: AZD1222 recipients whose second dose came at about 4 weeks and those whose second dose came at about 12 weeks were combined into one group, since spike-specific TCR depth and breadth did not differ between the two schedules. Trial participants were enrolled into age subgroups of 18-55, 56-69 and 70-plus years, which contained roughly 150, 30 and 60 TCR-sequenced participants, respectively. TCR sequencing was performed for 233 trial participants, of whom around 210 were given two doses of AZD1222 and approximately 26 were given two doses of MenACWY control vaccine.

On this clone: Its antigen specificity is not known. One base away there is no much larger clone; base qualities are not given.

The sample's time point, from its label and the paper: baseline before first vaccination. Samples from vaccinated people were obtained from the UK trials COV001 and COV002, which included a single-blind randomized controlled phase 2/3 trial of AZD1222 (ChAdOx1 nCoV-19) in healthy adults. For TCRbeta chain sequencing, PBMC samples were collected from trial participants at day 0 and at day 28 after the second dose. The CDR3 regions of human TCRbeta chains were subjected to immunosequencing. As for the original processing: TCRs in the repertoires were matched against a reference library of SARS-CoV-2-specific TCRs that had been generated with the MIRA antigen-specificity platform. Breadth was defined as the fraction of unique TCRs that were SARS-CoV-2-associated, and depth was defined as the fraction of total T cells that were SARS-CoV-2-associated. Using the MIRA data, each spike-specific TCR was assigned both to the spike region to which the TCR was reactive and to a CD4 or CD8 class. Log10-transformed breadth and depth values were compared by one-way ANOVA with Sidak's multiple comparisons tests. TCRdb mirrors the immuneACCESS table, restricted to in-frame sequences. Some clones are absent from its copies; in checked studies, under half trace to an unresolved V gene, and the reason for the others is unknown. V and J calls and clone size are those listed in that table; D and trimming were worked out from the DNA. The sample profile shows around 130,000 clones; 85% to 95% of them were found once. Roughly 5.6% of the sample lies in the top ten.

The germline V gene specifies WSHSY as CDR1 and SAAADI as CDR2. Including cysteine and phenylalanine, the CDR3 has 14 amino acids. Just CDR3 DNA is preserved here, 42 bases in frame from base 1. The germline ends are 15 bases apart after V is trimmed by 5 bases and J by 7 bases. The paper as a whole reports these results and caveats: The 56-69-year group was small, and its depth increase did not reach significance, likely because of low power. The vaccine-associated CD4 TCRs covered the entire spike protein, and the dominant responses fell in regions 160-218 and 743-854. Because no day 14 peak-response samples were available, repertoires were characterized only after the peak T cell response. Reportedly, almost half of the unique spike-specific TCRs recognized epitopes lying outside the regions that are mutated in the B.1.351 and B.1.1.7 variants. Participants were mostly white British, with more females than males. The authors suggested clonal diversity may have been underestimated. Spike-specific TCR breadth and depth rose significantly after two AZD1222 doses compared with day 0 and with MenACWY recipients. Conclusions about previously exposed vaccinees were limited because only a handful of AZD1222 recipients were SARS-CoV-2 seropositive at baseline.

The receptor chain draws on TRBV10-2 and TRBJ1-5; the D gene assignment is ambiguous. The TCR was taken from an adult in good health. The sequencing used peripheral blood, collected on day 0 of AZD1222 vaccination. The CDR3: CASSMGKSRQPQHF. The DNA is as follows: TGCGCCAGCAGTATGGGGAAGTCGCGGCAGCCCCAGCATTTT.